This T cell receptor (beta chain) was found in a study of CXCR3-negative and CXCR3-positive naive CD8 T cells. For the study at large: Overall TRB read output was some 140 million, and each library contained about 1.5 +/- 0.3 million reads. Study-level findings and limits: Similar TRBV-TRBJ usage was seen in naive cells (both CXCR3-negative and CXCR3-positive), but memory cells differed. CXCR3-positive naive cells had more hydrophobic TRB CDR3s than CXCR3-negative naive cells.

By phenotype, naive CD8+ T cells were CD45RO-CCR7+CD27+CD95-. Germline CDR1 and CDR2: SGHKS and YYEKEE (reference sequence). The CDR3 consists of 15 residues. In the case of this clonotype: The antigen is undetermined.

All TRB cDNA libraries came from 5' RACE performed with UMI labels. After re-calling the 5' RACE reads, TCRdb lists one entry per CDR3 protein, DNA absent. This sample's table reports tens of thousands of distinct CDR3 sequences. The receptor comes from a human donor in good health. Some clones in this sample may be carry-over from other donors' samples. Sequenced material: naive CXCR3- CD8+ T cells from blood. The subset: CD45RO-CCR7+CD27+CD95- naive CD8+ T cells lacking CXCR3 (TNR3-). V and J are TRBV5-5 and TRBJ2-3; the TCRdb D gene call, TRBD2, has no DNA to confirm it. Here the CDR3 reads CASSLTLAGGDTQYF.